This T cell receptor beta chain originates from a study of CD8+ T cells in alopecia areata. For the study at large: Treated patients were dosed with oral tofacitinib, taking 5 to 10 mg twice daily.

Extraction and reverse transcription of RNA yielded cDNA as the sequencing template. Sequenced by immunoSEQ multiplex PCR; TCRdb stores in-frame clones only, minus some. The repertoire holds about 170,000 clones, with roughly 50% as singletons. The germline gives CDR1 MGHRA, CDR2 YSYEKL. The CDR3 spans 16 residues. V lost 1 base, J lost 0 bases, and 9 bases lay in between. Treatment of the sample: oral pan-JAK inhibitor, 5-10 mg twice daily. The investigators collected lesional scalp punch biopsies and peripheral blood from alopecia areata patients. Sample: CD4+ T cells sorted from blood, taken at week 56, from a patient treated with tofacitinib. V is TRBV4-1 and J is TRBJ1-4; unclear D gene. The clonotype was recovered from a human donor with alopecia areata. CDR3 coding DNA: TGCGCCAGCAGCCAAGCAGGACTTGCAACTAATGAAAAACTGTTTTTT. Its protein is CASSQAGLATNEKLFF.